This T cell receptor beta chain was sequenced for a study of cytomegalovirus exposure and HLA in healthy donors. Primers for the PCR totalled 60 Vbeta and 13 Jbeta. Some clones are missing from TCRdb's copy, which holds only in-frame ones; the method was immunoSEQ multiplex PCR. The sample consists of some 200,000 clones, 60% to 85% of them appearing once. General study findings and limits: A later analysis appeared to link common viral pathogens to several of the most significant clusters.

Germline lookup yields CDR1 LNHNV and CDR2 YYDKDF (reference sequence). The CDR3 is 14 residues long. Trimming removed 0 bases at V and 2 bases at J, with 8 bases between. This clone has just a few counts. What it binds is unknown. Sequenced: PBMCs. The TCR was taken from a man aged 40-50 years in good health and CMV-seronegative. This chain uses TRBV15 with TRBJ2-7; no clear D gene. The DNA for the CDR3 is TGTGCCACCAGCAGAGATGATAGTACCTACGAGCAGTACTTC. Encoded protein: CATSRDDSTYEQYF.